This T cell receptor (beta chain) derives from a study of cytomegalovirus exposure and HLA in healthy donors. Overall study: Earlier, approximately 190 million T cells were analyzed, and approximately 110 million unique TCR beta sequences were found among them.

With 60 Vbeta and 13 Jbeta primers, the PCR was carried out. TCRdb's table, derived via immunoSEQ multiplex PCR, lists solely in-frame clones and lacks some. The table shows roughly 150,000 clones, with more than 65% occurring only once. Trimming cost V 1 base and J 3 bases, with 13 bases left between them. The V gene's germline CDR1 is MGHRA and CDR2 YSYEKL. This CDR3 region has 15 residues. The sequencing input was PBMCs. The chain carries TRBV4-1 and TRBJ2-7; D is undetermined. The receptor's source is a man aged 25-45 years in good health and CMV-seropositive. CDR3 sequence (DNA): TGCGCCAGCAGCCAAGTCGAACAGTTGGGCTACGAGCAGTACTTC. This codes for CASSQVEQLGYEQYF.